The clone carrying this T cell receptor beta chain was found a few times. This entry comes from a study of T cells in Graves' hyperthyroidism and ophthalmopathy. Amplification yielded TCR beta CDR3 regions, with RNA transcripts as the source. A first-round RT-PCR of the TCR CDR3 used the HTBI primer set. MiXCR was run by TCRdb on the multiplex PCR reads, yielding one entry per CDR3 protein. The data show over 150,000 distinct CDR3 sequences, with roughly a sixth seen just once and roughly 50% held by the top ten. Trimming removed 0 bases from V and 11 bases from J, with 11 bases in between. This CDR3 contains 14 residues. In germline, CDR1 is SNHLY, CDR2 FYNNEI.

Sequencing was carried out using blood. The origin of this receptor is a woman between 50 and 59 years old with Graves' hyperthyroidism. The rearrangement uses TRBV2 and TRBJ1-6; TRBD1 might be the D (5 bases). The CDR3 nucleotides read TGTGCCAGCAGTGAAGCAGGGGACGGGCCACCCCTCCACTTT. Protein: CASSEAGDGPPLHF.